Presented here are 23 T cell receptor beta chains from one specimen sequenced in a study of preoperative IRX-2 immunotherapy in early breast cancer. Described treatment: preoperative locoregional IRX-2 cytokine immunotherapy. Clones were sequenced by immunoSEQ multiplex PCR, and TCRdb holds only the in-frame ones, with some missing. The sample holds tens of thousands of clones, approximately 89% seen once. The input for sequencing was tumor tissue, taken after IRX-2 immunotherapy. The receptors come from a human donor with breast cancer.

This chain uses TRBV7-1 with TRBJ2-6; no firm D call. TRBV7-1 is an ORF for which the function is uncertain. The V end was cut by 4 bases, the J end by 1 base, with 8 bases between. CDR3 size: 15 residues. Here the CDR3 DNA reads TGTGCCAGCAGCTTTGGACCTTCTGGGGCCAACGTCCTGACTTTC. Translation: CASSFGPSGANVLTF.

The chain uses TRBV28 and TRBJ1-1, with TRBD1 matching 10 bases. This CDR3 has 14 residues. Trimming cost V 8 bases and J 1 base; bases outside gene matches: 4. Germline CDR1 reads MDHEN; CDR2 reads SYDVKM. Here the CDR3 DNA reads TGTGCCAGCGGGACAGGGGCGGGGAACACTGAAGCTTTCTTT. This sequence encodes CASGTGAGNTEAFF.

V is TRBV18 and J is TRBJ1-2; D may be TRBD1 (5 bases). Germline V gene lookup returns CDR1 KGHSH and CDR2 LQKENI. This CDR3 spans 17 amino acids. V dropped 3 bases and J dropped 4 bases, with 21 bases sitting between them. The CDR3, as DNA: TGTGCCAGCTCACCTAAGGACATTTCCCTTGGTGGCTATGGCTACACCTTC. This translates into CASSPKDISLGGYGYTF.

This clone was seen a handful of times. CDR3 region: CASSARRTNTEAFF. CDR3 nucleotides: TGTGCCAGCAGCGCGCGACGGACGAACACTGAAGCTTTCTTT. The rearrangement joins TRBV11-3 to TRBJ1-1, with D uncertain. This CDR3 comprises 14 residues. The germline V and J ends were trimmed by 5 bases and 1 base, with 11 bases remaining between them. From germline, CDR1 is SGHNT and CDR2 YENEEA.

V and J are TRBV6-8 and TRBJ2-3; 9 bases agree with TRBD1. After removal of 11 bases from V and 1 base from J, the junction contained 4 bases not matched to a gene. Germline lookup yields CDR1 MNHGY and CDR2 SAAAGT. This CDR3 contains 13 residues. The CDR3 sequence is CASRQGGTDTQYF. For the CDR3, the DNA is TGTGCCTCTCGACAGGGGGGCACAGATACGCAGTATTTT.

V usage is TRBV5-1 and J usage is TRBJ2-1; 10 positions match TRBD2. This CDR3 has 15 residues. Germline V gives CDR1 SGHRS, CDR2 YFSETQ. Trimming at V came to 0 bases and at J to 3 bases, leaving 0 bases not matched to a gene. CDR3 region: CASSLASGGYNEQFF. CDR3 nucleotides: TGCGCCAGCAGCTTGGCTAGCGGGGGCTACAATGAGCAGTTCTTC.

This clone was recorded only once. V usage is TRBV6-8 and J usage is TRBJ1-1, with TRBD1 matching 10 bases. After removal of 5 bases from V and 1 base from J, the junction contained 7 bases not matched to a gene. CDR1 and CDR2 (germline): MNHGY, SAAAGT. The CDR3 length is 16 residues. DNA of the CDR3: TGTGCCAGCAGTCCCCCGGGACAGGGGACGAACACTGAAGCTTTCTTT. Translation: CASSPPGQGTNTEAFF.

V usage is TRBV6-8 and J usage is TRBJ2-5; D is possibly TRBD1 or TRBD2 (5 bases each). Trimming cost V 5 bases and J 5 bases, with 24 bases left between them. The V gene's germline CDR1 is MNHGY and CDR2 SAAAGT. The CDR3 spans 17 residues. Here the CDR3 DNA reads TGTGCCAGCAGTACCCCCCCCGGGACGGGGTATAGGGAGACCCAGTACTTC. This encodes CASSTPPGTGYRETQYF.

The rearrangement links TRBV19 to TRBJ1-3; D is possibly TRBD1 (6 bases). The germline V gene has CDR1 LNHDA and CDR2 SQIVND (reference sequence). V was cut by 7 bases and J by 0 bases, with 13 bases left in between. The CDR3 is 15 residues long. The CDR3 bases are TGTGCCAGTACCAAGGACAGCTACTCTGGAAACACCATATATTTT. It is translated as CASTKDSYSGNTIYF.

The chain is built from TRBV7-1 and TRBJ1-4; TRBD1 matches 7 bases. TRBV7-1 is known as an ORF, though its function is uncertain. The CDR3 loop spans 14 amino acids. The trim removed 5 bases at V and 7 bases at J, leaving 7 bases unmatched. CDR3 DNA sequence: TGTGCCAGCAGCGTCGGGACAGCCAGTGAAAAACTGTTTTTT. Its translation is CASSVGTASEKLFF.

Notes on this clone: The junction differs from germline at one of its ends, possibly a read error. The rearrangement joins TRBV6-8 to TRBJ2-6; D might be TRBD1 or TRBD2, each matching 5 bases. There are 17 residues in the CDR3. Looked up from germline, CDR1 is MNHGY and CDR2 is SAAAGT. In nucleotides, the CDR3 is TGTGCCATCAGTGGGGACGTAACCTTCTCTGGGGCCAACGTCCTGACTTTC. Translated: CAISGDVTFSGANVLTF.

The chain employs TRBV11-3 and TRBJ2-2; 7 bases align to TRBD2. J gave up 1 base and V 0 bases, and 2 bases lay outside the gene matches. From germline, CDR1 is SGHNT and CDR2 YENEEA. The CDR3 is made up of 16 amino acids. The CDR3: CASSLEASGNTGELFF. For the CDR3, the DNA is TGTGCCAGCAGCTTAGAGGCTAGCGGGAACACCGGGGAGCTGTTTTTT.

This clone was recorded once. J is TRBJ2-1 and V is TRBV19; D is undetermined. V was shortened by 2 bases and J by 4 bases, with 6 bases between the two germline ends. This CDR3 region has 13 residues. Looked up from germline, CDR1 is LNHDA and CDR2 is SQIVND (reference sequence). CDR3 DNA sequence: TGTGCCAGTAGTATATTACCGTACAATGAGCAGTTCTTC. Protein sequence: CASSILPYNEQFF. The entire variable domain, with the rest obtained from reference TRBV19 and TRBJ2-1, is as follows: DGGITQSPKYLFRKEGQNVTLSCEQNLNHDAMYWYRQDPGQGLRLIYYSQIVNDFQKGDIAEGYSVSREKKESFPLTVTSAQKNPTAFYLCASSILPYNEQFFGPGTRLTVL.

The chain links TRBV23-1 to TRBJ1-5; D might be TRBD1 (5 bases). TRBV23-1 has ORF status, its function being uncertain. Trimming cost V 2 bases and J 11 bases, with 19 bases left between them. The CDR3 contains 15 residues. The CDR3 here is CASSQPGTGLSAQHF. The CDR3 coding sequence is TGCGCCAGCAGTCAACCCGGGACGGGACTCTCGGCCCAGCATTTT.

The CDR3 loop is CASSQDWLSSGNTIYF. The CDR3 DNA reads TGCGCCAGCAGCCAAGATTGGTTATCCTCTGGAAACACCATATATTTT. The rearrangement links TRBV23-1 to TRBJ1-3; D not certain. Being an ORF, TRBV23-1 has a function that is uncertain. The CDR3 is made up of 16 amino acids. Trimming cost V 6 bases and J 0 bases, with 15 bases left between them.

The chain combines TRBV5-1 with TRBJ1-1; TRBD1 matches at 8 bases. V shed 0 bases, J shed 4 bases, and the junction held 5 bases outside the gene matches. Germline V gene lookup returns CDR1 SGHRS and CDR2 YFSETQ. The CDR3 totals 15 residues. The CDR3 protein is CASSLDGQGGTEAFF. The DNA of the CDR3 is TGCGCCAGCAGCTTGGATGGACAGGGAGGCACTGAAGCTTTCTTT.

This sequence joins TRBV12-5 and TRBJ1-2; 7 bases align to TRBD1. Germline assignment: CDR1 LGHNT and CDR2 FRNRAP. The CDR3 loop spans 15 amino acids. Unmatched junction bases numbered 3, after V lost 0 bases and J lost 2 bases. The CDR3, as DNA: TGTGCTAGTGGTTTGGTACAGGGGCGGAACTATGGCTACACCTTC. Translating it yields CASGLVQGRNYGYTF.

This chain uses TRBV19 with TRBJ1-2; D gene uncertain. V lost 4 bases and J 0 bases, leaving 15 bases between the germline ends. Germline CDR1 and CDR2: LNHDA and SQIVND (reference sequence). The CDR3 is 16 residues long. CDR3 region: CASSKIPWQTNYGYTF. The CDR3 DNA sequence: TGTGCCAGTAGTAAGATCCCGTGGCAGACTAACTATGGCTACACCTTC.

The chain carries TRBV7-1 and TRBJ2-2; TRBD2 aligns across 8 bases. TRBV7-1 is reported as an ORF; its role is uncertain. This CDR3 region has 15 residues. Trimming cost V 4 bases and J 5 bases; bases outside gene matches: 6. The CDR3 DNA follows: TGTGCCAGCAGCTTACGGCTAGCGGGTACCGGGGAGCTGTTTTTT. This gives the protein CASSLRLAGTGELFF.

This clone was detected once. The chain has TRBV25-1 and TRBJ2-1; 9 bases align to TRBD1. CDR3 length equals 15 residues. V shed 5 bases and J 7 bases; nucleotides not matched to a gene: 9. CDR1 and CDR2 from the germline V gene are MGHDK and SYGVNS. The CDR3 loop reads CASSPQGAVYNEQFF. DNA of the CDR3: TGTGCCAGCAGTCCACAGGGGGCCGTTTATAATGAGCAGTTCTTC.

The chain links TRBV25-1 to TRBJ1-1; a possible D gene is TRBD1 (6 bases). CDR1 and CDR2 from the germline V gene are MGHDK and SYGVNS. The CDR3 has 14 residues. V gave up 2 bases and J gave up 4 bases, with 11 bases separating them. The CDR3 nucleotides are TGTGCCAGCAGTGAACAGGGGCAAACCACTGAAGCTTTCTTT. As protein: CASSEQGQTTEAFF.

The chain joins TRBV6-8 to TRBJ1-1; a weak D match, TRBD1 (6 bases). Trimming cost V 5 bases and J 5 bases, with 18 bases left between them. The CDR3 has 15 amino acids. The germline V gene encodes CDR1 MNHGY and CDR2 SAAAGT. CDR3 residues: CASSSRDIRGTEAFF. CDR3 bases: TGTGCCAGCAGTAGCCGGGACATTAGAGGGACTGAAGCTTTCTTT.

The chain has TRBV6-8 and TRBJ1-2; 7 bases fit TRBD1. The junction had 6 bases not matched to a gene; V was cut back by 5 bases and J by 3 bases. Germline assignment: CDR1 MNHGY and CDR2 SAAAGT. The CDR3 sequence is 14 residues long. This CDR3 is CASSRSGTDYGYTF. The CDR3 region has the DNA TGTGCCAGCAGTAGGTCCGGGACAGACTATGGCTACACCTTC.